This T cell receptor (beta chain) was found in a study of early T cells in non-severe SARS-CoV-2 infection. Across the whole study: Sequencing input comprised bulk RNA from unsorted whole blood; chain pairing was not available.

The TCR library protocol was used to attach unique molecular identifiers. These identifiers were attached to individual cDNA molecules. TCRdb processed the 5' RACE reads anew with MiXCR; each CDR3 protein has one entry. The table shows around 27,000 distinct CDR3 sequences, with 9% to 10% occurring only once. Broader study findings: The study's VDJdb matching favored anti-spike CD8 responses and missed private and CD4 specificities.

As concerns this clonotype: Its antigen is currently unknown.

Trimming left V 6 bases short and J 3 bases short, with 8 bases between. Germline values: CDR1 SQVTM, CDR2 ANQGSEA. This CDR3 contains 11 residues. The receptor's source is an adult who was a healthcare worker with PCR-confirmed SARS-CoV-2 infection or an uninfected control (not recorded which). The specimen was whole blood. This chain links TRBV29-1 with TRBJ1-2; the D gene is possibly TRBD1 (5 bases). The CDR3 loop reads CSVPGDYGYTF. The CDR3 DNA is TGCAGCGTCCCGGGGGACTATGGCTACACCTTC.